The 6 T cell receptor beta chains given below trace back to one sample, sequenced in a study of control samples from healthy donors and cancer patients. Measured with immunoSEQ multiplex PCR; TCRdb has only the in-frame clones, and not every one. Of about 120,000 clones in the sample, roughly 84% were seen once. The material sequenced was blood. These receptor sequences come from a man between 18 and 35 years old in good health.

The V call is TRBV5-1, the J call TRBJ1-2, with D unresolved. Germline V lookup: CDR1 SGHRS, CDR2 YFSETQ. The CDR3 has 12 residues. Trimming removed 0 bases from V and 10 bases from J, with 10 bases in between. The CDR3 region has the DNA TGCGCCAGCAGCTTGGGCGGGGTAGACTACACCTTC. Translating it yields CASSLGGVDYTF.

The J gene is TRBJ1-4, the V gene TRBV11-2; D remains unclear. Trimming took 0 bases from V and 3 from J, leaving 5 bases between them. Germline V gene sequence: CDR1 SGHAT, CDR2 FQNNGV. CDR3 length: 14 amino acids. In nucleotides, the CDR3 is TGTGCCAGCAGCTTAGAACTGGCTAATGAAAAACTGTTTTTT. Residues: CASSLELANEKLFF.

The genes are TRBV6-5 and TRBJ2-1; D not resolved. In germline, CDR1 is MNHEY, CDR2 SVGAGI. The V end lost 5 bases, the J end lost 8 bases, and 7 bases lay between the germline ends. The CDR3 is made up of 11 amino acids. Here the CDR3 DNA reads TGTGCCAGCAGTCCTAAGGATGAGCAGTTCTTC. Its translation: CASSPKDEQFF.

The J gene is TRBJ1-3, the V gene TRBV19; D is undetermined. The length of the CDR3 is 17 residues. Trimming removed 3 bases from V and 0 bases from J, with 15 bases in between. Per germline, CDR1 LNHDA and CDR2 SQIVND (reference sequence). CDR3 sequence reads: CASSIPGSLNSGNTIYF. The CDR3 DNA reads as TGTGCCAGTAGTATTCCGGGCAGCCTGAACTCTGGAAACACCATATATTTT.

This clone was seen a single time. The chain recombines TRBV19 with TRBJ1-3; D possibly corresponds to TRBD1 (5 bases). This CDR3 region has 15 residues. Germline CDR1 reads LNHDA; CDR2 reads SQIVND (reference sequence). V was cut by 7 bases and J by 1 base, with 14 bases left in between. CDR3 nucleotides: TGTGCCAGTACCGAGTTGGGGGGATCTGGAAACACCATATATTTT. This sequence encodes CASTELGGSGNTIYF.

The chain links TRBV6-5 to TRBJ2-7, with D tentatively TRBD1 or TRBD2 (5 bases each). The V gene's germline CDR1 is MNHEY and CDR2 SVGAGI. The CDR3 runs 13 residues. V shed 6 bases and J shed 5 bases, with 14 bases lying between them. CDR3 loop: CASSLRDVHEQYF. Here the CDR3 DNA reads TGTGCCAGCAGCCTCAGGGACGTCCACGAGCAGTACTTC.